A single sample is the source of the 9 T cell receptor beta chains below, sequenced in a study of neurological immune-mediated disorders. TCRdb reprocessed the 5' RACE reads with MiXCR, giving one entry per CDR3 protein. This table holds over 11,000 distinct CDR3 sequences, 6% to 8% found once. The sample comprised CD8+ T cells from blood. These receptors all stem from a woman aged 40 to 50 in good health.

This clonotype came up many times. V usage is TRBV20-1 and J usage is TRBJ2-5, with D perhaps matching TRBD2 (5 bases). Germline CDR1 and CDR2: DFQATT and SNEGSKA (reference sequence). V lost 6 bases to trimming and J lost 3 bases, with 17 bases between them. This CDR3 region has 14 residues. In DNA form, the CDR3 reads TGCAGTGCCAATAAGCTGTCCGGGGAAGAGACCCAGTACTTC. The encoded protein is CSANKLSGEETQYF.

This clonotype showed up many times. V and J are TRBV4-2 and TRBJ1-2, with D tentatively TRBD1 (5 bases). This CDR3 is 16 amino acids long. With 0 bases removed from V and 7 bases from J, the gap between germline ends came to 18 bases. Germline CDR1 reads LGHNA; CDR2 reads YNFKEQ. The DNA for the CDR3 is TGTGCCAGCAGCCAAGACCCCCTCCTCAGGGACTCTGGCTACACCTTC. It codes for CASSQDPLLRDSGYTF.

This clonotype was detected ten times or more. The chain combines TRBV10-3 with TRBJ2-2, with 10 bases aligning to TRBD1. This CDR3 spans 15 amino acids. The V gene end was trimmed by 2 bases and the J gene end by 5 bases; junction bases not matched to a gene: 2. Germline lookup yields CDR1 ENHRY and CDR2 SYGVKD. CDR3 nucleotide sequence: TGTGCCATCAGTGAGGACAGGGGGCGTACCGGGGAGCTGTTTTTT. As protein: CAISEDRGRTGELFF.

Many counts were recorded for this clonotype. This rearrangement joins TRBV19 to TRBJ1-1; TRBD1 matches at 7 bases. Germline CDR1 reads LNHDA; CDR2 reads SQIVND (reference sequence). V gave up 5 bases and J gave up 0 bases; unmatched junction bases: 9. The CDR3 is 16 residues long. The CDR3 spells CASSALPGQLNTEAFF. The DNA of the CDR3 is TGTGCCAGTAGTGCTCTGCCGGGACAGCTGAACACTGAAGCTTTCTTT.

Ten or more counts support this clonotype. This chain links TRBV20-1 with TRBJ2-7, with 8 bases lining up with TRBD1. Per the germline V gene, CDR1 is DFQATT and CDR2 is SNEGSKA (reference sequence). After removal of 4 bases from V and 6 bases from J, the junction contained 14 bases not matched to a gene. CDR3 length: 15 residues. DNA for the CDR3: TGCAGTGCTAACAGATTCGGAAACAGGGGGAGCGAGCAGTACTTC. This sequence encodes CSANRFGNRGSEQYF.

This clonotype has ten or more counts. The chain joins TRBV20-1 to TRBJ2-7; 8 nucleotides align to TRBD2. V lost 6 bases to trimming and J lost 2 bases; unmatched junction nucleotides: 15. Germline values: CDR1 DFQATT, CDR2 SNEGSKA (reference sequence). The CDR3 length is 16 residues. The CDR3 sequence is CSALFGLREGTYEQYF. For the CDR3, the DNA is TGCAGTGCCCTCTTTGGCTTACGGGAGGGAACCTACGAGCAGTACTTC.

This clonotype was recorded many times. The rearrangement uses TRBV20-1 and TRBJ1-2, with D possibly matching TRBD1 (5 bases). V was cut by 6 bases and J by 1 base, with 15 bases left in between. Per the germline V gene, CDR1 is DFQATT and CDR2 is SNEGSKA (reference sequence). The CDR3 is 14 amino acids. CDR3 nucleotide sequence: TGCAGTGCCCAAAGAGGGGAAAGTAACTATGGCTACACCTTC. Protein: CSAQRGESNYGYTF.

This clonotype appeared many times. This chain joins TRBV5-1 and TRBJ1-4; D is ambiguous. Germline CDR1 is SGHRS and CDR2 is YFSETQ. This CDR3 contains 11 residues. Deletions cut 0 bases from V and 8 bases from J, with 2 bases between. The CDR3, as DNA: TGCGCCAGCAGCTTGGGAGAAAAACTGTTTTTT. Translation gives CASSLGEKLFF.

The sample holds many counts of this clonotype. For the CDR3, the DNA is TGTGCCAGCTCCCCTCCGGGACAGGGTCGGTACGAGCAGTACTTC. It encodes CASSPPGQGRYEQYF. The chain uses TRBV18 and TRBJ2-7, with 9 nucleotides matching TRBD1. The ends lost 6 bases at V and 4 bases at J; junction bases unmatched: 10. In germline, CDR1 is KGHSH, CDR2 LQKENI. The CDR3 spans 15 residues.